The 4 T cell receptor beta chains below come from one sample, sequenced in a study of CD8 T cells in ankylosing spondylitis (dated by TCRdb to the late 2010s). Library prep was done by 5' RACE. The sequencer listed for this sample is Illumina HiSeq 2500. TCRdb's own reprocessing of the public reads used fastp at Q25 and MiXCR and kept productive beta chains. Rows with a matching CDR3 protein are joined into one entry that keeps the most common DNA and genes. In all, the sample holds about 220,000 distinct CDR3 sequences, and more than 25% of those were seen once. Approximately 6.6% of the sample goes to the ten largest clones. Specimen: blood, either unsorted or a sorted T cell fraction (not recorded which). Receptors originate from a male donor with ankylosing spondylitis or in good health (not recorded which).

This clonotype was seen repeatedly, ten times or more. The CDR3: CSARDPVKPYEQYF. In DNA, the CDR3 is TGCAGTGCTAGAGATCCGGTAAAACCCTACGAGCAGTACTTC. The genes are TRBV20-1 and TRBJ2-7; the D is unclear. The CDR3 is 14 residues long. In germline, CDR1 is DFQATT, CDR2 SNEGSKA (reference sequence). The V gene lost 0 bases and the J gene lost 2 bases, with 11 bases spanning the gap.

This clonotype was seen a handful of times. The rearrangement uses TRBV4-1 and TRBJ1-4, with D unclear. This CDR3 contains 15 residues. Trimming took off 1 base at V and 4 bases at J, with 10 bases between the two ends. In germline, CDR1 is MGHRA, CDR2 YSYEKL. The CDR3 sequence is CASSQGSGNNEKLFF. In nucleotides, the CDR3 is TGCGCCAGCAGCCAAGGATCGGGGAATAATGAAAAACTGTTTTTT.

V is TRBV20-1 and J is TRBJ2-7; 8 bases align to TRBD2. With 6 bases clipped from V and 5 bases from J, the junction kept 12 bases outside the gene matches. The CDR3 runs to 14 residues. Germline V CDR1 and CDR2: DFQATT, SNEGSKA (reference sequence). This CDR3 reads CSARLSGSFDEQYF. CDR3 sequence (DNA): TGCAGTGCCAGACTCAGCGGGAGTTTTGACGAGCAGTACTTC.

The chain joins TRBV4-1 to TRBJ2-6, with 7 bases identical to TRBD1. The J segment lost 0 bases and the V segment lost 3 bases, leaving 8 bases of the junction unmatched. The germline V gene has CDR1 MGHRA and CDR2 YSYEKL. This CDR3 is built from 18 residues. The CDR3 reads CASSQPGQRISGANVLTF. In nucleotides, the CDR3 is TGCGCCAGCAGCCAGCCGGGACAGCGAATCTCTGGGGCCAACGTCCTGACTTTC.